The TCR beta chain described here comes from a study of CD8+ T cells in alopecia areata. Study details: Those treated were given oral tofacitinib at 5 to 10 mg twice daily.

The authors extracted RNA and reverse transcribed it into cDNA as the sequencing template. Measured with immunoSEQ multiplex PCR; TCRdb has only the in-frame clones, and not every one. The data contain about 170,000 clones, just over 65% of them seen just once; the ten biggest clones take up approximately 10%. CDR1 and CDR2 from the germline V gene are MGHRA and YSYEKL. This CDR3 contains 14 residues. The V and J ends lost 1 base and 5 bases, in that order; junction bases with no gene match: 5. About this clone itself: The antigen is unknown.

Study-level points and caveats: Scalp specimens additionally yield sequences from normal skin's resident alphabeta T cells.

This chain uses TRBV4-1 with TRBJ2-7; 7 positions agree with TRBD1. The clonotype was recovered from a human donor with alopecia areata. The material was CD8+ T cells sorted from blood, obtained at week 0. The CDR3, as DNA: TGCGCCAGCAGCCAAGGACAGGGATCCCACGAGCAGTACTTC. It is translated as CASSQGQGSHEQYF.